This TCR beta chain is from a study of identical twins. Germline V gives CDR1 SQVTM, CDR2 ANQGSEA. Unmatched junction bases numbered 18, after V lost 7 bases and J lost 12 bases. This CDR3 spans 14 amino acids. Template switching added a universal primer site; cDNA carried unique molecular identifiers. One entry per CDR3 protein results from TCRdb running MiXCR on the 5' RACE reads. This sample yields about 660,000 distinct CDR3 sequences, of which about 9.4% are seen a single time; about 0.98% belongs to the top ten. These data also formed part of another study, on yellow fever vaccine responses in identical twins.

This chain uses TRBV29-1 with TRBJ2-1; TRBD1 matches at 7 bases. The source material was PBMCs. The origin of this receptor is a woman aged 18-29 years in good health. The CDR3 nucleotides read TGCAGCGCAGGAGAAGGGGGCGATGGGTCGAGGCAGTTCTTC. Its protein product is CSAGEGGDGSRQFF.